This T cell receptor beta chain was profiled in a study of shared clonotypes between healthy human individuals. Points from the study as a whole: Sequencing depth was expected to influence donor clonotype sharing.

Profiling relied on immunoSEQ multiplex PCR, and the TCRdb table lists in-frame clones only, not all of them. The data contain millions of clones, over 85% of them singletons. V lost 4 bases and J 5 bases, leaving 3 bases between the germline ends. The CDR3 covers 12 residues. Germline V lookup: CDR1 MNHNY, CDR2 SVGAGI (reference sequence). This clone appeared once. Antigen specificity is unknown. Sequenced: naive CD4+ T cells sorted from blood. Subset given: CD45RA+ positively selected. This receptor was obtained from a man aged 18 to 35 in good health. The chain couples TRBV6-6 to TRBJ1-6, with D hard to call. CDR3 nucleotide sequence: TGTGCCAGCAGTTGGAATAATTCACCCCTCCACTTT. Its translation: CASSWNNSPLHF.